A selection of T cell receptor beta chains follows, all from one sample in a study of cytotoxic CD8 clonotypes in ibrutinib-treated CLL. The repertoire was sequenced with immunoSEQ multiplex PCR; TCRdb's copy has only in-frame clones and lacks some. Of about 140,000 clones listed, around 90% are singletons. The specimen was PBMCs, collected after 12 months of ibrutinib treatment. These receptors were collected from a human donor with chronic lymphocytic leukemia. Each CDR3 is given with its conserved first and last residue. A D gene is named only where the DNA matches it firmly. The size field is filled for only some rows; it gives once, few, many or a size class.

>NA|TRBJ2-2|TRBV5-6|NA|15
CASNKPNRGTGELFF
TGTGCCAGCAACAAACCTAACCGAGGAACCGGGGAGCTGTTTTTT
>TRBD1|TRBJ1-2|TRBV7-9|few|13
CASSLGQGDGYTF
TGTGCCAGCAGCTTAGGACAGGGAGATGGCTACACCTTC
>TRBD1|TRBJ2-7|TRBV7-9|few|15
CASHSSDRAAYEQYF
TGTGCCAGCCACAGTTCCGACAGGGCGGCCTACGAGCAGTACTTC
>NA|TRBJ2-3|TRBV11-2|NA|14
CASSRERDGDTQYF
TGTGCCAGCAGCCGCGAACGGGATGGAGATACGCAGTATTTT
>TRBD1|TRBJ2-3|TRBV6-5|NA|14
CASSRDRITDTQYF
TGTGCCAGCAGCCGGGACAGAATCACAGATACGCAGTATTTT
>TRBD2|TRBJ2-2|TRBV28|NA|16
CASSYSSGRAPGELFF
TGTGCCAGCAGTTATTCTAGCGGGAGGGCCCCCGGGGAGCTGTTTTTT
>TRBD2|TRBJ2-3|TRBV7-3|NA|15
CASSLRTSGTDTQYF
TGTGCCAGCAGCCTACGGACTAGCGGCACAGATACGCAGTATTTT
>NA|TRBJ1-1|TRBV30|NA|13
CALLSRGTGEAFF
TGTGCCTTATTAAGCAGGGGAACAGGAGAAGCTTTCTTT
>NA|TRBJ2-5|TRBV11-3|NA|14
CASSLDGQQETQYF
TGTGCCAGCAGCTTAGACGGTCAACAAGAGACCCAGTACTTC
>NA|TRBJ2-7|TRBV19|NA|14
CASSIWGRPYEQYF
TGTGCCAGTAGTATCTGGGGGCGCCCCTACGAGCAGTACTTC
>TRBD1|TRBJ1-4|TRBV2|NA|15
CASRMGGQGREKLFF
TGTGCCAGCAGGATGGGAGGACAGGGGAGAGAAAAACTGTTTTTT
>NA|TRBJ1-2|TRBV28|NA|12
CASSSSGYGYTF
TGTGCCAGCAGCAGTTCTGGCTATGGCTACACCTTC
>NA|TRBJ2-7|TRBV7-2|NA|13
CASSSSPAEEQYF
TGTGCCAGCAGCTCCAGTCCCGCCGAAGAGCAGTACTTC
>NA|TRBJ1-1|TRBV11-2|NA|13
CASSFRGLTEAFF
TGTGCCAGCAGCTTTAGAGGGCTCACTGAAGCTTTCTTT
>NA|TRBJ1-4|TRBV28|NA|15
CASSSGTVISEKLFF
TGTGCCAGCAGTTCGGGGACGGTGATTTCTGAAAAACTGTTTTTT
>NA|TRBJ2-1|TRBV11-2|NA|15
CASSRFRTEAYEQFF
TGTGCCAGCAGCCGATTCCGGACAGAAGCCTATGAGCAGTTCTTC
>TRBD2|TRBJ2-3|TRBV19|NA|15
CASSLGREVGDTQYF
TGTGCCAGTTCGTTGGGGCGGGAGGTGGGAGATACGCAGTATTTT
>NA|TRBJ1-1|TRBV19|NA|13
CASSIPDSTEAFF
TGTGCCAGTAGTATCCCGGACAGCACTGAAGCTTTCTTT
>NA|TRBJ2-5|TRBV7-6|NA|14
CASTLPGPAGTQYF
TGTGCCAGCACCCTACCTGGGCCTGCGGGGACCCAGTACTTC
>NA|TRBJ1-3|TRBV5-1|once|14
CASSLAGGRNTIYF
TGCGCCAGCAGCTTGGCCGGGGGCAGAAACACCATATATTTT
>NA|TRBJ2-7|TRBV9|NA|13
CASSVDTGRRLNF
TGTGCCAGCAGCGTAGATACAGGACGTCGATTAAACTTC
>NA|TRBJ1-3|TRBV14|NA|11
CASSQANTIYF
TGTGCCAGCAGCCAAGCAAACACCATATATTTT
>NA|TRBJ2-7|TRBV5-1|NA|13
CASSLEDARQQYF
TGCGCCAGCAGCTTGGAGGACGCCCGTCAGCAGTACTTC
>NA|TRBJ1-3|TRBV7-9|NA|14
CASNGHSSGNTIYF
TGTGCCAGTAACGGGCATAGCTCTGGAAACACCATATATTTT
>NA|TRBJ2-5|TRBV29-1|NA|11
CSVSFAGTQYF
TGCAGCGTTTCTTTTGCGGGGACCCAGTACTTC
>TRBD2|TRBJ2-3|TRBV27|NA|17
CASSFGTSGKFTDTQYF
TGTGCCAGCAGTTTTGGGACTAGCGGGAAATTCACAGATACGCAGTATTTT
>NA|TRBJ1-2|TRBV28|NA|16
CASSSPGTSLNYGYTF
TGTGCCAGCAGTTCCCCAGGAACTAGCCTTAACTATGGCTACACCTTC
>TRBD1|TRBJ2-7|TRBV9|NA|15
CASSPPRTGAYEQYF
TGTGCCAGCAGCCCCCCCCGGACAGGAGCCTACGAGCAGTACTTC
>NA|TRBJ1-2|TRBV5-1|NA|16
CASSPTISAIRRGYTF
TGCGCCAGCAGCCCGACCATTTCGGCAATAAGACGAGGCTACACCTTC
>TRBD2|TRBJ2-7|TRBV9|NA|15
CASSASGTRAYEQYF
TGTGCCAGCAGCGCCTCCGGGACTAGGGCCTACGAGCAGTACTTC
>NA|TRBJ1-2|TRBV9|NA|15
CASSPTTPGTQGYTF
TGTGCCAGCAGCCCCACAACTCCCGGGACGCAGGGCTACACCTTC
>NA|TRBJ1-2|TRBV7-9|NA|11
CASSSNYGYTF
TGTGCCAGCAGCTCCAACTATGGCTACACCTTC
>NA|TRBJ2-7|TRBV12-2|once|14
CASREEGLPYEQYF
TGTGCAAGTCGCGAAGAGGGACTACCTTACGAGCAGTACTTC
>TRBD1|TRBJ1-2|TRBV7-3|NA|13
CASSPTGGNGYTF
TGTGCCAGCAGCCCTACAGGGGGGAATGGCTACACCTTC
>TRBD2|TRBJ2-5|TRBV5-1|NA|18
CASSLGGRGLVPLFVKYF
TGCGCCAGCAGCTTGGGGGGTCGCGGACTAGTGCCGCTTTTCGTCAAGTACTTC
>TRBD1|TRBJ2-7|TRBV12-5|NA|21
CASGLRRDDRLTGGLSYEQYF
TGTGCTAGTGGTTTGCGTAGGGACGATAGACTCACAGGGGGTTTATCCTACGAGCAGTACTTC
>TRBD1|TRBJ2-7|TRBV19|once|15
CASSRRDRGGYEQYF
TGTGCCAGTAGCCGTCGGGACAGAGGGGGCTACGAGCAGTACTTC
>TRBD1|TRBJ1-3|TRBV2|once|15
CASSVRDRAGNTIYF
TGTGCCAGCAGTGTAAGAGACAGGGCTGGAAACACCATATATTTT
>NA|TRBJ2-7|TRBV7-3|NA|14
CASSLGPKSYEQYF
TGTGCCAGCAGCTTGGGGCCGAAGTCATACGAGCAGTACTTC
>NA|TRBJ2-7|TRBV29-1|few|14
CSVGRRDNNYEQYF
TGCAGCGTTGGACGACGGGACAACAACTACGAGCAGTACTTC
>NA|TRBJ1-2|TRBV5-4|NA|15
CASSLEQGRLWGYTF
TGTGCCAGCAGCTTGGAGCAGGGGAGACTATGGGGCTACACCTTC
>NA|TRBJ2-1|TRBV7-9|NA|16
CASSPHTRTDYNEQFF
TGTGCCAGCAGCCCACATACCCGGACAGACTACAATGAGCAGTTCTTC
>TRBD2|TRBJ2-3|TRBV10-3|NA|14
CAISGLAGADTQYF
TGTGCCATCAGTGGACTAGCGGGGGCAGATACGCAGTATTTT
>NA|TRBJ2-1|TRBV10-3|NA|13
CATYTTAEYEQFF
TGTGCCACCTATACCACGGCGGAGTATGAGCAGTTCTTC
>NA|TRBJ2-3|TRBV19|NA|16
CASSGREPGNTDTQYF
TGTGCCAGTAGTGGGCGAGAGCCGGGGAACACAGATACGCAGTATTTT
>TRBD1|TRBJ2-7|TRBV7-9|NA|14
CASSLGQGAHEQYF
TGTGCCAGCAGCCTTGGACAGGGGGCGCACGAGCAGTACTTC
>NA|TRBJ2-7|TRBV18|NA|13
CASSQGRAIGQYF
TGTGCCAGCTCACAGGGACGGGCGATAGGGCAGTACTTC
>NA|TRBJ1-1|TRBV30|NA|13
CAWTATKNTEAFF
TGTGCCTGGACAGCTACCAAGAACACTGAAGCTTTCTTT
>NA|TRBJ2-5|TRBV29-1|NA|13
CSVEYVDQETQYF
TGCAGCGTTGAATACGTGGACCAAGAGACCCAGTACTTC
>TRBD1|TRBJ2-2|TRBV19|once|15
CASNGGQGADGELFF
TGTGCCAGTAATGGCGGGCAGGGGGCGGACGGGGAGCTGTTTTTT
>TRBD2|TRBJ2-1|TRBV2|NA|14
CASTAGGPSNEQFF
TGTGCCAGCACTGCGGGAGGGCCAAGTAATGAGCAGTTCTTC
>NA|TRBJ2-7|TRBV19|NA|14
CASSRRSSSYEQYF
TGTGCCAGTAGCCGACGGAGTAGCTCCTACGAGCAGTACTTC
>NA|TRBJ2-2|TRBV14|NA|18
CASSQDHAGAPVIGELFF
TGTGCCAGCAGCCAAGATCACGCGGGGGCGCCGGTAATCGGGGAGCTGTTTTTT